This T cell receptor beta chain is from a study of T cells expressing NK-cell markers. TCRdb reprocessed the 5' RACE reads, keeping one entry per CDR3 protein, no DNA. This sample's table has over 150,000 distinct CDR3 sequences. Findings and limits, study-wide: The share of CD8+ T cells held by dominant NKG2C+ clonotypes was about 1.0-7.5% in several donors. The CD3+CD56-NKG2C+ fraction of a few donors was likewise dominated by these clonotypes.

The CDR3 sequence is 14 residues long. CDR1 SGHKS and CDR2 YYEKEE come from the germline V gene (reference sequence). With regard to this clonotype: Antigen: not known.

The sequence came from a woman aged 45-59 years in good health. V usage is TRBV5-5 and J usage is TRBJ2-1; TCRdb's assignment of TRBD2 cannot be checked, as there is no DNA. The sample taken for sequencing was blood T cells: a sorted CD56 or NKG2C T cell subset, CD4+ or CD8+ T cells, or bulk PBMC T cells (not recorded which). CDR3 sequence: CASSLISGMSEQFF.